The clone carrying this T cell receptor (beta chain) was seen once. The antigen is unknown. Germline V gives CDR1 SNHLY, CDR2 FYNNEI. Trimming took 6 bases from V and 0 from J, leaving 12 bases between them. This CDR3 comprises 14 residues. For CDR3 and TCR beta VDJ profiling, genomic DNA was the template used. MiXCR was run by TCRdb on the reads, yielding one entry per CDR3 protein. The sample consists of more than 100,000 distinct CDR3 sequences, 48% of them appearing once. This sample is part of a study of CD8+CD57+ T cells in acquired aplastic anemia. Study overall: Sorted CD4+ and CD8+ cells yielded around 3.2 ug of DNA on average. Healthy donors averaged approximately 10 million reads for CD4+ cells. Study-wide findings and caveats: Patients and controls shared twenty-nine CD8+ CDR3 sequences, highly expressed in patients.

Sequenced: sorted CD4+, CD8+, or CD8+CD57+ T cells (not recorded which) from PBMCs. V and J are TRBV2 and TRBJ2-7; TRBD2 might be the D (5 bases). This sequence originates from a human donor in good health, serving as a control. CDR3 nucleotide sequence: TGTGCCAGCAGAAGGGAGTCGAGCTCCTACGAGCAGTACTTC. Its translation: CASRRESSSYEQYF.